The present T cell receptor beta chain was sequenced within a study of high-grade serous ovarian cancer treatment subgroups. Method: immunoSEQ multiplex PCR; TCRdb's copy keeps in-frame clones and lacks some. Found here are more than 9,500 clones, roughly 85% of them singletons; the top ten hold approximately 3%. Tumor samples were obtained before definitive surgery or chemotherapy. Sequences were obtained from tumor tissue. The TCR sequence derives from a human donor with high-grade serous ovarian cancer.

CDR3 region: CASSLVWGREPEAFF. The CDR3 region has the DNA TGTGCCAGCAGCTTAGTATGGGGGCGCGAGCCTGAAGCTTTCTTT. The V call is TRBV7-6, the J call TRBJ1-1; a possible D gene is TRBD1 (6 bases). Germline-derived CDR1 and CDR2 are SGHVS and FNYEAQ. The CDR3 totals 15 residues. V lost 1 base and J lost 6, with 15 bases in between. The full variable domain, in which reference TRBV7-6 and TRBJ1-1 provide the parts outside the CDR3, is GAGVSQSPRYKVTKRGQDVALRCDPISGHVSLYWYRQALGQGPEFLTYFNYEAQQDKSGLPNDRFSAERPEGSISTLTIQRTEQRDSAMYRCASSLVWGREPEAFFGQGTRLTVV.